This TCR beta chain was captured in a study of blood T cell repertoires in COVID-19. Background on the study: Samples came from the United States, Italy and Spain, spanning acute and convalescent COVID-19. From T cells, B-cell-depleted T cells, or PBMCs came the material, which was cDNA or gDNA.

As originally analysed: Reference gene primer amplification gave nucleated cell count estimates. TCRdb's copy holds only in-frame clones and misses some; the assay was immunoSEQ multiplex PCR. D and trimming come from the DNA, and the V and J calls and clone size come from that table. The sample has roughly 70,000 clones, 75% to 90% seen once; the top ten hold approximately 18%. The length of the CDR3 is 15 residues. Germline loops: CDR1 MNHEY, CDR2 SVGAGI. Unmatched junction bases numbered 7, after V lost 6 bases and J lost 3 bases. Specimen: peripheral blood. This TCR was recovered from a man between 65 and 79 years old who had recovered from COVID-19. The V and J genes are TRBV6-5 and TRBJ1-4; 7 positions match TRBD1. As DNA, the CDR3 is TGTGCCAGCAGAAGGCAGGGGGATCCTAATGAAAAACTGTTTTTT. Translated, it gives CASRRQGDPNEKLFF.